This is a list of T cell receptor beta chains from one sample in a study of CD8 T cells in Susac syndrome. TCRdb reprocessed the immunoSEQ multiplex PCR reads via MiXCR and lists one record per CDR3 protein. The table records 140,000 to 150,000 distinct CDR3 sequences, around 95% of them present only once. Sequenced sample: CD4+ T cells from PBMCs. All receptors derive from a human donor with multiple sclerosis. Both conserved end residues are part of each CDR3. Fields, in order: J gene, D gene, clone size, V gene, CDR3 DNA, CDR3 protein. D genes are given only for firm matches. For some rows the clone size is stated as once, few or many, or as a class when expanded; others skip it.

J gene: TRBJ2-5
D gene: -
clone size: -
V gene: TRBV3-1
CDR3 DNA: TGTGCCAGCAGCCAATTGGAGACCCAGTACTTC
CDR3 protein: CASSQLETQYF

J gene: TRBJ2-2
D gene: TRBD2
clone size: -
V gene: TRBV4-2
CDR3 DNA: TGTGCCAGCAGCCAAGCCCTAGCGGGAAAGGCCGGGGAGCTGTTTTTT
CDR3 protein: CASSQALAGKAGELFF

J gene: TRBJ2-3
D gene: -
clone size: -
V gene: TRBV28
CDR3 DNA: TGTGCCAGCAGTTTACTGGGGAGCACAGATACGCAGTATTTT
CDR3 protein: CASSLLGSTDTQYF

J gene: TRBJ2-7
D gene: -
clone size: -
V gene: TRBV7-9
CDR3 DNA: TGTGCCAGCAGCCGTAGACAGGCGTCCTACGAGCAGTACTTC
CDR3 protein: CASSRRQASYEQYF

J gene: TRBJ2-3
D gene: -
clone size: -
V gene: TRBV24-1
CDR3 DNA: TGTGCCACCGGGCATCAGAGAGGCACAGATACGCAGTATTTT
CDR3 protein: CATGHQRGTDTQYF

J gene: TRBJ2-3
D gene: TRBD2
clone size: once
V gene: TRBV3-1
CDR3 DNA: TGTGCCAGCAGCCAGCTCACTCCTAGCGGGGCAGATACGCAGTATTTT
CDR3 protein: CASSQLTPSGADTQYF

J gene: TRBJ2-4
D gene: -
clone size: -
V gene: TRBV19
CDR3 DNA: TGTGCCAGTAGTGAGGCGGGGAACCAAAACATTCAGTACTTC
CDR3 protein: CASSEAGNQNIQYF

J gene: TRBJ2-2
D gene: TRBD2
clone size: -
V gene: TRBV20-1
CDR3 DNA: TGCAGTGCCAAAGGGGAACTAGCGGGATTTTACACCGGGGAGCTGTTTTTT
CDR3 protein: CSAKGELAGFYTGELFF

J gene: TRBJ2-7
D gene: -
clone size: -
V gene: TRBV12-3/TRBV12-4
CDR3 DNA: TGTGCCAGCGGAGACAGACTCTCCGAGCAGTACTTC
CDR3 protein: CASGDRLSEQYF

J gene: TRBJ1-6
D gene: -
clone size: once
V gene: TRBV2
CDR3 DNA: TGTGCCAGCAGTGAAGTGGGACACAATTCACCCCTCCACTTT
CDR3 protein: CASSEVGHNSPLHF

J gene: TRBJ2-7
D gene: -
clone size: -
V gene: TRBV7-2
CDR3 DNA: TGTGCCAGCAGCTTATCCGATACGCTAACCTACGAGCAGTACTTC
CDR3 protein: CASSLSDTLTYEQYF

J gene: TRBJ1-1
D gene: -
clone size: -
V gene: TRBV24-1
CDR3 DNA: TGTGCCACCAGTGAAGGAGGGAGCACTGAAGCTTTCTTT
CDR3 protein: CATSEGGSTEAFF

J gene: TRBJ1-1
D gene: -
clone size: few
V gene: TRBV4-1
CDR3 DNA: TGCGCCAGCAGCCAAGGGGCGAACACTGAAGCTTTCTTT
CDR3 protein: CASSQGANTEAFF

J gene: TRBJ1-5
D gene: -
clone size: -
V gene: TRBV7-7
CDR3 DNA: TGTGCCAGCAGCGGGAATCAGCCCCAGCATTTT
CDR3 protein: CASSGNQPQHF

J gene: TRBJ1-2
D gene: -
clone size: -
V gene: TRBV7-9
CDR3 DNA: TGTGCCAGCAGCGGGAGGGGCAACTATGGCTACACCTTC
CDR3 protein: CASSGRGNYGYTF

J gene: TRBJ1-5
D gene: TRBD1
clone size: once
V gene: TRBV6-2/TRBV6-3
CDR3 DNA: TGTGCCAGCAGTTGGGGACAGAGTCAGCCCCAGCATTTT
CDR3 protein: CASSWGQSQPQHF

J gene: TRBJ2-4
D gene: -
clone size: -
V gene: TRBV9
CDR3 DNA: TGTGCCAGCAGCACTCCAGGGTTAGGGGCCAAAAACATTCAGTACTTC
CDR3 protein: CASSTPGLGAKNIQYF

J gene: TRBJ2-7
D gene: TRBD1
clone size: -
V gene: TRBV3-1
CDR3 DNA: TGTGCCAGCAGCCAATGGGGGACAGACTACGAGCAGTACTTC
CDR3 protein: CASSQWGTDYEQYF

J gene: TRBJ1-2
D gene: -
clone size: -
V gene: TRBV30
CDR3 DNA: TGTGCCTGGAGTTCGGTGAACGGCTACACCTTC
CDR3 protein: CAWSSVNGYTF

J gene: TRBJ1-5
D gene: TRBD1
clone size: once
V gene: TRBV7-2
CDR3 DNA: TGTGCCAGCAGCCCCTCAGGGGGTGTCGGTCAGCCCCAGCATTTT
CDR3 protein: CASSPSGGVGQPQHF

J gene: TRBJ1-1
D gene: -
clone size: -
V gene: TRBV20-1
CDR3 DNA: TGCAGTGCTATTTCACCGACGGCAGGCAGAAGCACTGAAGCTTTCTTT
CDR3 protein: CSAISPTAGRSTEAFF

J gene: TRBJ1-1
D gene: -
clone size: -
V gene: TRBV5-1
CDR3 DNA: TGCGCCAGCAGCTTGCAAGGGGTTGGTGAAGCTTTCTTT
CDR3 protein: CASSLQGVGEAFF

J gene: TRBJ2-3
D gene: -
clone size: -
V gene: TRBV20-1
CDR3 DNA: TGCAGTGCTTCGGGCCGGTCAGATACGCAGTATTTT
CDR3 protein: CSASGRSDTQYF

J gene: TRBJ1-5
D gene: -
clone size: -
V gene: TRBV30
CDR3 DNA: TGTGCCTGGGGGTCGACAGGCGATCAGCCCCAGCATTTT
CDR3 protein: CAWGSTGDQPQHF

J gene: TRBJ1-5
D gene: -
clone size: -
V gene: TRBV12-3/TRBV12-4
CDR3 DNA: TGTGCCAGCAGTTTAGCCGTTAGCAATCAGCCCCAGCATTTT
CDR3 protein: CASSLAVSNQPQHF

J gene: TRBJ2-7
D gene: -
clone size: once
V gene: TRBV9
CDR3 DNA: TGTGCCAGCAGCGCCGGGACTCCGAGTCGGGAGCAGTACTTC
CDR3 protein: CASSAGTPSREQYF

J gene: TRBJ2-7
D gene: TRBD1
clone size: -
V gene: TRBV15
CDR3 DNA: TGTGCCACCAGCAGAACCAGTACGGGACAGCCTAACTTC
CDR3 protein: CATSRTSTGQPNF

J gene: TRBJ2-7
D gene: TRBD1
clone size: few
V gene: TRBV6-1
CDR3 DNA: TGTGCCAGCAGTGAGACAGGGGATAGCCGCGAGCAGTACTTC
CDR3 protein: CASSETGDSREQYF